A selection of T cell receptor beta chains follows, all from one sample in a study of breast tumors, draining lymph nodes, adjacent tissues. TCRdb processed the multiplex PCR reads anew with MiXCR; each CDR3 protein has one entry. The data show approximately 300,000 distinct CDR3 sequences, 30% to 35% seen once. The sample taken for sequencing was axillary lymph node tissue. All receptors come from a female donor with breast cancer. Some clones in this sample may be carry-over from other donors' samples. The CDR3 runs from the conserved cysteine through the conserved F or W. The D gene is left open where the match is weak. Rows may omit the clone size; those that give it use once, few, many or a size class.

d_gene: TRBD1; v_gene: TRBV20-1; abundance: many; j_gene: TRBJ1-5; CDR3aa: CSATLGTGLNQPQHF; CDR3nt: TGCAGTGCTACCTTAGGGACAGGCCTCAATCAGCCCCAGCATTTT
d_gene: .; v_gene: TRBV14; abundance: few; j_gene: TRBJ1-1; CDR3aa: CASSKREDTEAFF; CDR3nt: TGTGCCAGCAGCAAAAGGGAGGACACTGAAGCTTTCTTT
d_gene: .; v_gene: TRBV7-2; abundance: .; j_gene: TRBJ1-5; CDR3aa: CASSLRGFNTDTQHF; CDR3nt: TGTGCCAGCAGCTTACGGGGATTCAACACAGATACGCAGCATTTT
d_gene: .; v_gene: TRBV5-4; abundance: few; j_gene: TRBJ2-5; CDR3aa: CASSFGGSPQETQYF; CDR3nt: TGTGCCAGCAGCTTTGGTGGGTCACCCCAAGAGACCCAGTACTTC
d_gene: .; v_gene: TRBV9; abundance: many; j_gene: TRBJ2-3; CDR3aa: CASSIRWGADTQYF; CDR3nt: TGTGCCAGCAGCATACGTTGGGGCGCAGATACGCAGTATTTT
d_gene: .; v_gene: TRBV2; abundance: many; j_gene: TRBJ2-2; CDR3aa: CASRSYRAAGELFF; CDR3nt: TGTGCCAGCAGAAGCTACAGGGCCGCCGGGGAGCTGTTTTTT
d_gene: .; v_gene: TRBV2; abundance: many; j_gene: TRBJ1-5; CDR3aa: CASRLLMGNQPQHF; CDR3nt: TGTGCCAGCAGGCTCCTGATGGGCAATCAGCCCCAGCATTTT
d_gene: .; v_gene: TRBV6-1; abundance: .; j_gene: TRBJ1-6; CDR3aa: CASSHSDSNSPLHF; CDR3nt: TGTGCCAGCAGTCACTCGGACAGCAATTCGCCCCTCCACTTT
d_gene: TRBD2; v_gene: TRBV5-8; abundance: .; j_gene: TRBJ2-1; CDR3aa: CASSYPGTSGRDEQFF; CDR3nt: TGTGCCAGCAGCTACCCCGGGACTAGCGGGCGCGATGAGCAGTTCTTC
d_gene: TRBD2; v_gene: TRBV6-6; abundance: few; j_gene: TRBJ2-7; CDR3aa: CASSPSGSPYEQYF; CDR3nt: TGTGCCAGCAGTCCAAGCGGGAGCCCGTACGAGCAGTACTTC
d_gene: TRBD2; v_gene: TRBV6-1; abundance: .; j_gene: TRBJ2-1; CDR3aa: CASSDWGLAGRSGHEQFF; CDR3nt: TGTGCCAGCAGTGACTGGGGACTAGCGGGAAGGAGCGGGCATGAGCAGTTCTTC
d_gene: TRBD2; v_gene: TRBV4-2; abundance: many; j_gene: TRBJ2-1; CDR3aa: CASSPLLAGAYNEQFF; CDR3nt: TGTGCCAGCAGCCCCCTACTAGCGGGGGCTTACAATGAGCAGTTCTTC
d_gene: .; v_gene: TRBV3-1; abundance: many; j_gene: TRBJ2-5; CDR3aa: CASSHPQETQYF; CDR3nt: TGTGCCAGCAGCCACCCCCAAGAGACCCAGTACTTC
d_gene: .; v_gene: TRBV7-2; abundance: many; j_gene: TRBJ2-7; CDR3aa: CASSLAGILYEQYF; CDR3nt: TGTGCCAGCAGCTTAGCGGGTATCCTCTACGAGCAGTACTTC
d_gene: .; v_gene: TRBV7-3; abundance: once; j_gene: TRBJ2-2; CDR3aa: CASSALALPGHTTGELFF; CDR3nt: TGTGCCAGCAGCGCCCTAGCGCTTCCGGGACACACAACCGGGGAGCTGTTTTTT
d_gene: .; v_gene: TRBV7-6; abundance: .; j_gene: TRBJ2-1; CDR3aa: CASSLSPYSYNEQFF; CDR3nt: TGTGCCAGCAGCTTATCACCTTATAGCTACAATGAGCAGTTCTTC
d_gene: .; v_gene: TRBV11-2; abundance: many; j_gene: TRBJ2-3; CDR3aa: CASSLGTITDTQYF; CDR3nt: TGTGCCAGCAGCTTAGGTACAATCACAGATACGCAGTATTTT
d_gene: TRBD1; v_gene: TRBV5-6; abundance: many; j_gene: TRBJ1-5; CDR3aa: CASSLGTGGSNQPQHF; CDR3nt: TGTGCCAGCAGCCTCGGGACAGGTGGAAGCAATCAGCCCCAGCATTTT
d_gene: .; v_gene: TRBV24-1; abundance: few; j_gene: TRBJ2-4; CDR3aa: CATFCLLAEPLAKNIQYF; CDR3nt: TGTGCCACGTTCTGCCTATTAGCGGAACCGCTAGCCAAAAACATTCAGTACTTC
d_gene: TRBD1; v_gene: TRBV3-1; abundance: few; j_gene: TRBJ1-5; CDR3aa: CASSHPGQAENQPQHF; CDR3nt: TGTGCCAGCAGCCATCCGGGACAGGCCGAAAATCAGCCCCAGCATTTT
d_gene: .; v_gene: TRBV20-1; abundance: many; j_gene: TRBJ2-5; CDR3aa: CSAEYRESETQYF; CDR3nt: TGCAGTGCTGAATACAGGGAATCGGAGACCCAGTACTTC
d_gene: TRBD2; v_gene: TRBV6-1; abundance: .; j_gene: TRBJ2-7; CDR3aa: CAGDLERGGTYEQYF; CDR3nt: TGTGCCGGGGACCTCGAGCGGGGGGGGACCTACGAGCAGTACTTC
d_gene: .; v_gene: TRBV7-2; abundance: many; j_gene: TRBJ2-1; CDR3aa: CASSTAGREEQFF; CDR3nt: TGTGCCAGCTCCACCGCGGGAAGGGAAGAGCAGTTCTTC
d_gene: .; v_gene: TRBV9; abundance: few; j_gene: TRBJ2-7; CDR3aa: CASSVGGSNYEQSF; CDR3nt: TGTGCCAGCAGCGTAGGAGGGAGCAACTACGAGCAGTCCTTC
d_gene: TRBD1; v_gene: TRBV2; abundance: many; j_gene: TRBJ1-2; CDR3aa: CASSRDRGADGYTF; CDR3nt: TGTGCCAGCAGTAGGGACAGGGGCGCGGATGGCTACACCTTC
d_gene: TRBD2; v_gene: TRBV20-1; abundance: many; j_gene: TRBJ2-3; CDR3aa: CSARVLAGGVDTQYF; CDR3nt: TGCAGTGCTAGAGTTTTAGCGGGAGGCGTAGATACGCAGTATTTT
d_gene: TRBD2; v_gene: TRBV27; abundance: many; j_gene: TRBJ2-7; CDR3aa: CASKGLATYEQYF; CDR3nt: TGTGCCAGCAAGGGACTAGCGACCTACGAGCAGTACTTC
d_gene: .; v_gene: TRBV6-5; abundance: many; j_gene: TRBJ2-2; CDR3aa: CASRLPTGSGYTGELFF; CDR3nt: TGTGCCAGCAGACTTCCTACAGGGAGCGGGTACACCGGGGAGCTGTTTTTT
d_gene: .; v_gene: TRBV7-9; abundance: .; j_gene: TRBJ2-5; CDR3aa: CASSLSGAEETQYF; CDR3nt: TGTGCCAGCAGCTTATCCGGGGCCGAGGAGACCCAGTACTTC
d_gene: .; v_gene: TRBV6-5; abundance: many; j_gene: TRBJ2-7; CDR3aa: CASSYRQAYEQYF; CDR3nt: TGTGCCAGCAGTTACCGACAAGCCTACGAGCAGTACTTC
d_gene: .; v_gene: TRBV7-9; abundance: once; j_gene: TRBJ2-6; CDR3aa: CASISGTGANVLTF; CDR3nt: TGTGCCAGCATCTCCGGGACAGGGGCCAACGTCCTGACTTTC
d_gene: .; v_gene: TRBV5-8; abundance: many; j_gene: TRBJ1-4; CDR3aa: CASSIGQRPQGKLFF; CDR3nt: TGTGCCAGCAGCATAGGACAGCGCCCCCAAGGAAAACTGTTTTTT
d_gene: TRBD2; v_gene: TRBV9; abundance: .; j_gene: TRBJ2-2; CDR3aa: CASSVGLAGGMIAGELFF; CDR3nt: TGTGCCAGCAGCGTCGGACTAGCGGGGGGAATGATTGCCGGGGAGCTGTTTTTT
d_gene: .; v_gene: TRBV5-4; abundance: many; j_gene: TRBJ2-7; CDR3aa: CASSLTGTEQYF; CDR3nt: TGTGCCAGCAGCCTCACAGGTACCGAGCAGTACTTC
d_gene: TRBD2; v_gene: TRBV25-1; abundance: many; j_gene: TRBJ2-5; CDR3aa: CASSDNLGGAAGVRETQYF; CDR3nt: TGTGCCAGCAGTGATAATCTAGGGGGAGCAGCGGGAGTTCGGGAGACCCAGTACTTC
d_gene: .; v_gene: TRBV2; abundance: many; j_gene: TRBJ2-3; CDR3aa: CASSLKPDTQYF; CDR3nt: TGTGCCAGCAGTCTTAAACCAGATACGCAGTATTTT
d_gene: .; v_gene: TRBV29-1; abundance: many; j_gene: TRBJ2-1; CDR3aa: CSVEDRGDEQFF; CDR3nt: TGCAGCGTTGAAGATCGTGGGGATGAGCAGTTCTTC
d_gene: .; v_gene: TRBV20-1; abundance: many; j_gene: TRBJ2-1; CDR3aa: CSARDLARRTYNEQFF; CDR3nt: TGCAGTGCTAGAGATCTTGCCAGGAGGACCTACAATGAGCAGTTCTTC
d_gene: .; v_gene: TRBV29-1; abundance: many; j_gene: TRBJ1-3; CDR3aa: CSVRDMIGTIYF; CDR3nt: TGCAGCGTGCGGGACATGATAGGCACCATATATTTT
d_gene: TRBD1; v_gene: TRBV20-1; abundance: many; j_gene: TRBJ1-2; CDR3aa: CSVSGTGGHGYTF; CDR3nt: TGCAGTGTAAGCGGGACAGGGGGCCATGGCTACACCTTC
d_gene: .; v_gene: TRBV20-1; abundance: .; j_gene: TRBJ2-3; CDR3aa: CSASSGGALRDTQYF; CDR3nt: TGCAGTGCTAGCTCGGGGGGCGCGTTGAGAGATACGCAGTATTTT
d_gene: TRBD1; v_gene: TRBV27; abundance: .; j_gene: TRBJ2-3; CDR3aa: CASRGTGTRTDTQYF; CDR3nt: TGTGCCAGCAGGGGGACAGGGACAAGAACAGATACGCAGTATTTT
d_gene: TRBD2; v_gene: TRBV10-1; abundance: many; j_gene: TRBJ2-2; CDR3aa: CASSESSSGTGELFF; CDR3nt: TGCGCCAGCAGTGAGTCTTCTAGCGGGACCGGGGAGCTGTTTTTT
d_gene: TRBD2; v_gene: TRBV6-1; abundance: many; j_gene: TRBJ2-5; CDR3aa: CASSELAGVQETQYF; CDR3nt: TGTGCCAGCAGTGAACTAGCGGGGGTTCAAGAGACCCAGTACTTC
d_gene: TRBD2; v_gene: TRBV7-7; abundance: .; j_gene: TRBJ2-5; CDR3aa: CASSPGLAGGPKTQYF; CDR3nt: TGTGCTAGCAGCCCTGGACTAGCGGGAGGGCCAAAGACCCAGTACTTC
d_gene: TRBD1; v_gene: TRBV2; abundance: .; j_gene: TRBJ1-2; CDR3aa: CVSSVGQGGANYGYTF; CDR3nt: TGTGTCAGCAGTGTGGGGCAGGGGGGAGCTAACTATGGCTACACCTTC
d_gene: TRBD2; v_gene: TRBV20-1; abundance: many; j_gene: TRBJ2-1; CDR3aa: CSARDATSGKNYNEQFF; CDR3nt: TGCAGTGCTAGGGATGCGACTAGCGGGAAGAACTACAATGAGCAGTTCTTC
d_gene: .; v_gene: TRBV7-8; abundance: many; j_gene: TRBJ2-5; CDR3aa: CASSSPPQETQYF; CDR3nt: TGTGCCAGCAGCTCACCACCACAAGAGACCCAGTACTTC
d_gene: .; v_gene: TRBV15; abundance: many; j_gene: TRBJ2-5; CDR3aa: CATADPWTSSQETQYF; CDR3nt: TGTGCCACCGCCGACCCATGGACGTCTAGCCAAGAGACCCAGTACTTC
d_gene: .; v_gene: TRBV3-1; abundance: few; j_gene: TRBJ2-6; CDR3aa: CASSQIPVSFSGANVLTF; CDR3nt: TGTGCCAGCAGCCAAATCCCCGTAAGTTTTTCTGGGGCCAACGTCCTGACTTTC
d_gene: TRBD1; v_gene: TRBV5-4; abundance: .; j_gene: TRBJ1-3; CDR3aa: CASSRGQAAGNTIYF; CDR3nt: TGTGCCAGCAGCCGAGGACAGGCAGCGGGAAACACCATATATTTT
d_gene: .; v_gene: TRBV12-3/TRBV12-4; abundance: .; j_gene: TRBJ1-5; CDR3aa: CASSNRNQPQHF; CDR3nt: TGTGCCAGCAGCAACAGAAATCAGCCCCAGCATTTT
d_gene: TRBD1; v_gene: TRBV5-1; abundance: many; j_gene: TRBJ1-2; CDR3aa: CASSLVFSGDRVYTF; CDR3nt: TGCGCCAGCAGCTTGGTTTTTTCTGGGGACAGGGTTTACACCTTC
d_gene: .; v_gene: TRBV5-4; abundance: few; j_gene: TRBJ2-1; CDR3aa: CASSLQGTHRDEQFF; CDR3nt: TGTGCCAGCAGCCTACAAGGGACCCATAGGGATGAGCAGTTCTTC